This entry describes one T cell receptor beta chain. Its cognate antigen is unknown. This sample's treatment: oral pan-JAK inhibitor, 5-10 mg twice daily. Collected material from alopecia areata patients comprised lesional scalp punch biopsies and peripheral blood. This entry is derived from a study of CD8+ T cells in alopecia areata. In the study overall: The study gave treated patients oral tofacitinib at 5 to 10 mg twice daily.

RNA was isolated and reverse transcribed to cDNA, the sequencing template. Measured with immunoSEQ multiplex PCR; TCRdb has only the in-frame clones, and not every one. The sample lists 150,000 or so clones, roughly 60% seen once, with around 15% in the top ten. Overall study results and limits: More clonal than normal scalp was lesional scalp, particularly alopecia totalis/universalis.

This CDR3 contains 14 residues. The V gene's germline CDR1 is MGHRA and CDR2 YSYEKL. Germline trimming cut 6 bases from V and 4 bases from J; bases unmatched to any gene: 7. The sequencing here drew on CD4+ T cells sorted from blood, taken between weeks 55 and 65, from a patient treated with tofacitinib. V is TRBV4-1 and J is TRBJ1-2; 8 bases line up with TRBD1. The sequence came from a human donor with alopecia areata. The CDR3 loop reads CASSSDRAGYGYTF. The CDR3 coding sequence is TGCGCCAGCAGTTCGGACAGGGCCGGCTATGGCTACACCTTC.